This record covers a single T cell receptor beta chain. The antigen is undetermined. With 60 Vbeta and 13 Jbeta primers, the PCR was carried out. Sequenced by immunoSEQ multiplex PCR; TCRdb stores in-frame clones only, minus some. In the table there are under 200,000 clones, roughly four fifths of which are singletons. Trimming stripped 10 bases from V and 2 bases from J, with 9 bases between. The germline gives CDR1 LNHDA, CDR2 SQIVND (reference sequence). This CDR3 spans 12 amino acids. This entry comes from a study of cytomegalovirus exposure and HLA in healthy donors. Study-wide findings and caveats: Another analysis was done later, and it associated 17,000 or so TCR beta sequences with HLA alleles at 0.05 false discovery rate.

This TCR derives from a man aged 50-60 years in good health and CMV-seropositive. The sample was PBMCs. The genes are TRBV19 and TRBJ1-5; unclear D gene. The CDR3, as DNA: TGTGCCACAAACGGAGGCAATCAGCCCCAGCATTTT. This translates into CATNGGNQPQHF. Full variable domain (missing parts from reference TRBV19 and TRBJ1-5): DGGITQSPKYLFRKEGQNVTLSCEQNLNHDAMYWYRQDPGQGLRLIYYSQIVNDFQKGDIAEGYSVSREKKESFPLTVTSAQKNPTAFYLCATNGGNQPQHFGDGTRLSIL.